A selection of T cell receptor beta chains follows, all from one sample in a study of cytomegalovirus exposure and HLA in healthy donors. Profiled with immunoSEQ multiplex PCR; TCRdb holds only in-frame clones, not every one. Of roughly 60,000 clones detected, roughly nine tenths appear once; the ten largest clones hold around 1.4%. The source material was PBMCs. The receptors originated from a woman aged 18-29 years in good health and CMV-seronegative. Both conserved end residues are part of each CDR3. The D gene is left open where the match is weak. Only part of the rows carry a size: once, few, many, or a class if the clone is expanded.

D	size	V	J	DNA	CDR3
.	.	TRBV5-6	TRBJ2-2	TGTGCCAGCAGCTGGGGGCCAGGGGACACCGGGGAGCTGTTTTTT	CASSWGPGDTGELFF
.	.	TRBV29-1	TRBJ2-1	TGCAGCGTTGCGTACCAGGGCGCCTACAATGAGCAGTTCTTC	CSVAYQGAYNEQFF
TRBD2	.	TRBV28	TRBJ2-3	TGTGCCAGCAGTTTTGCTAGCGGGAGGGCCAGAGATACGCAGTATTTT	CASSFASGRARDTQYF
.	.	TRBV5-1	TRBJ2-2	TGCGCCAGCAGCTTGGGCCGGGACATCTACACCGGGGAGCTGTTTTTT	CASSLGRDIYTGELFF
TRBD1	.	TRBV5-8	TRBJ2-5	TGTGCCAGCAGCCGCGGACAGGGTGAGGAGACCCAGTACTTC	CASSRGQGEETQYF
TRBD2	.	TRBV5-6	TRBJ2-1	TGTGCCAGCAGTTCGGGACTAGCGAATGAGCAGTTCTTC	CASSSGLANEQFF
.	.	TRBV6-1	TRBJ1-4	TGTGCCAGCGGACAGCGGCCTCGTGAAAAACTGTTTTTT	CASGQRPREKLFF
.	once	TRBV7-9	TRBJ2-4	TGTGCCAGCAGCTCCGGTCAAGAGGAAAACATTCAGTACTTC	CASSSGQEENIQYF
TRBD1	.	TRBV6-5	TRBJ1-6	TGTGCCAGCTGGGGTATCCGGCAGGGGGCTTCACCCCTCCACTTT	CASWGIRQGASPLHF
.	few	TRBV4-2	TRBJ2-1	TGTGCCAGCAGCCAAGATCCGGCTAGCGCCAATGAGCAGTTCTTC	CASSQDPASANEQFF
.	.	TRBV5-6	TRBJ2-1	TGTGCCAGCAGCTTTAGAGCGGCCTCCTACAATGAGCAGTTCTTC	CASSFRAASYNEQFF
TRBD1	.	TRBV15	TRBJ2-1	TGTGCCACCAGCAGAGATGGGACAGTCTACAATGAGCAGTTCTTC	CATSRDGTVYNEQFF
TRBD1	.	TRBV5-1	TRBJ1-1	TGCGCCAGCAGACCCGGGACAGGGGGCTATGACACTGAAGCTTTCTTT	CASRPGTGGYDTEAFF
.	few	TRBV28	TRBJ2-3	TGTGCCAGCAGCCTTAGCACAGATACGCAGTATTTT	CASSLSTDTQYF
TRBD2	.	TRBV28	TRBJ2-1	TGTGCCAGCAGTTTCGGCGGGGGGACGTACAATGAGCAGTTCTTC	CASSFGGGTYNEQFF
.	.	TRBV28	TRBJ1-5	TGTGCCAGCAGTCCCCCCCGGGGGCGGGGGCTTGAGGGTCAGCCCCAGCATTTT	CASSPPRGRGLEGQPQHF
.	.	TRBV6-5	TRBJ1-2	TGTGCCAGCAGTTACTCGGGGGCAGGAGGCTACACCTTC	CASSYSGAGGYTF
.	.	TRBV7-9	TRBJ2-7	TGTGCCAGCAGCTCCCGTGTGGGCGACAGATTCGACTACGAGCAGTACTTC	CASSSRVGDRFDYEQYF
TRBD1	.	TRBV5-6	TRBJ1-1	TGTGCCAGCAGCCCCGACAGGGGTGACACTGAAGCTTTCTTT	CASSPDRGDTEAFF
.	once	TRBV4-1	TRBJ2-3	TGCGCCAGCAGCCAGATGACGAGACCAGGGGATACGCAGTATTTT	CASSQMTRPGDTQYF
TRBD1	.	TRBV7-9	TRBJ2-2	TGTGCCAGCAGTCCGACAGGGGGAAAGACCGGGGAGCTGTTTTTT	CASSPTGGKTGELFF
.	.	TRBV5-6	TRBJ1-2	TGTGCCAGCAGCGCCAACTCTAGGGGGGGGTTGACCTATGGCTACACCTTC	CASSANSRGGLTYGYTF
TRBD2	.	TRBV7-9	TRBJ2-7	TGTGCCAGCAGCACCCAGACTAGCATCGAGCAGTACTTC	CASSTQTSIEQYF
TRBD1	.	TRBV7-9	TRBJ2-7	TGTGCCAGCAGTTCGGACAGGTCCTACGAGCAGTACTTC	CASSSDRSYEQYF
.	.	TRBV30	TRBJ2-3	TGTGCCTGGAGTACGTGGAGACCAGATACGCAGTATTTT	CAWSTWRPDTQYF
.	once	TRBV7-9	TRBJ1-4	TGTGCCAGCAGCCCCCCCAGGGGTAATGAAAAACTGTTTTTT	CASSPPRGNEKLFF
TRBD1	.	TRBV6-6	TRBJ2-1	TGTGCCAGCAGCCTCGGGACAGGGAACGAGCAGTTCTTC	CASSLGTGNEQFF
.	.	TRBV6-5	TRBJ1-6	TGTGCCAGCAGTGGGGAGGGCAGGGGAAATTCACCCCTCCACTTT	CASSGEGRGNSPLHF
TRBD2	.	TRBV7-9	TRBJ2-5	TGTGCCAGCGGCAGTGCGGGAGTCCAAGAGACCCAGTACTTC	CASGSAGVQETQYF
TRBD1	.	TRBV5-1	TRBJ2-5	TGCGCCAGCTCCCTGGCAAGGGGGCGAGGGCAAGAGACCCAGTACTTC	CASSLARGRGQETQYF
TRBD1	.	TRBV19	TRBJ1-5	TGTGCCAGTATGTCCGGGACAGGAAACAATCAGCCCCAGCATTTT	CASMSGTGNNQPQHF